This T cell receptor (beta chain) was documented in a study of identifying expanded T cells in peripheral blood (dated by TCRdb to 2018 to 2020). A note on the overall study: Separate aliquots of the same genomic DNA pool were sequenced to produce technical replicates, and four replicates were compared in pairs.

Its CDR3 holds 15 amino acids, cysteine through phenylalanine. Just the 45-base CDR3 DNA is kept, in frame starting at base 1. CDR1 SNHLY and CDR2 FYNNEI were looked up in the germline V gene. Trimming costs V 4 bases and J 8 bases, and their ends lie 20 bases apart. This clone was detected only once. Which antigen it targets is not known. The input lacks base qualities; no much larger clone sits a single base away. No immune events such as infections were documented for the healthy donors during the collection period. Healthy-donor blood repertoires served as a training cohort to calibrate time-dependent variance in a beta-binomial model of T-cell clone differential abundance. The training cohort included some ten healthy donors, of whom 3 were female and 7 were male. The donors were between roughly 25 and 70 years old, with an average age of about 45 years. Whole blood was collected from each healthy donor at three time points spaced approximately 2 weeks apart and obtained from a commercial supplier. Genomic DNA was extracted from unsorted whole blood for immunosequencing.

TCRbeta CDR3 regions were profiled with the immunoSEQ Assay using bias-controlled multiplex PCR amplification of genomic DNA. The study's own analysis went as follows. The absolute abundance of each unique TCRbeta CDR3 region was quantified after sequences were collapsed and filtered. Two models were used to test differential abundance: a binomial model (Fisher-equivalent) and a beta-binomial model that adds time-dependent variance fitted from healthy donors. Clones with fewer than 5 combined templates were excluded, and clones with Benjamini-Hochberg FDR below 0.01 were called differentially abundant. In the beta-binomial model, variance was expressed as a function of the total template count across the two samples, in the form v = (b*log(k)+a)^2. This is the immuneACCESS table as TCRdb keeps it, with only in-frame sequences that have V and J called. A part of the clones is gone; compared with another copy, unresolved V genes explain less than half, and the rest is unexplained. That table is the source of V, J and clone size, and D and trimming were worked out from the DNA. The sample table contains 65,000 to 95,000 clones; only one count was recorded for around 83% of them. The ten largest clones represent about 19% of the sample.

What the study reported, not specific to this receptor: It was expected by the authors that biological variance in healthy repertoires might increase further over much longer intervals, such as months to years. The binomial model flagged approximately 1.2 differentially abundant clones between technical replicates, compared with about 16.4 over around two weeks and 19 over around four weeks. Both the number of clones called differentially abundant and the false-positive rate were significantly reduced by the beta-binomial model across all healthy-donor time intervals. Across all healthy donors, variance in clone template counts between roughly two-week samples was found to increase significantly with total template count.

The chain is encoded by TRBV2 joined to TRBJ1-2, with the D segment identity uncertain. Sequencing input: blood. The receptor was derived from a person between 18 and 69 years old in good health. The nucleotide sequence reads TGTGCCAGCAGTGGATTAGGCCTAACCGAGATGGGCTACACCTTC. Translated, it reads CASSGLGLTEMGYTF.